This T cell receptor (beta chain) was sequenced in a study of blood T cell repertoires in COVID-19. Here immunoSEQ multiplex PCR was the method, and the copy in TCRdb shows in-frame clones only, minus some. This sample yields fewer than 200,000 clones, of which 87% are seen a single time; 20% to 25% belongs to the top ten. Germline V gene sequence: CDR1 ENHRY, CDR2 SYGVKD. The CDR3 totals 15 residues. V was trimmed by 0 bases and J by 4 bases, leaving 12 bases between them. The V call is TRBV10-3, the J call TRBJ1-2, with TRBD1 as a possible D gene (6 bases). This receptor was obtained from a man aged 55-75 years with active or convalescent COVID-19. What was sequenced was peripheral blood. In DNA, the CDR3 is TGTGCCATCAGTGAGTCCGGGGGGCAGGGCTATGGCTACACCTTC. Amino acids: CAISESGGQGYGYTF.